The present TCR beta chain was sequenced within a study of shared clonotypes between healthy human individuals. Study-wide points: Some naive CD4 clonotypes, 4.5% to 5.5%, turned up in common across a few donors.

Splitting of each subset's genomic DNA was done evenly across several immunoSEQ plates. Some clones are missing from TCRdb's copy, which holds only in-frame ones; the method was immunoSEQ multiplex PCR. The sample holds some 690,000 clones, about 92% seen once. With respect to this clone: No antigen is known for it.

The CDR3 runs to 15 residues. CDR1 is MDHEN, CDR2 SYDVKM, per germline. V was clipped by 7 bases and J by 9 bases, with 25 bases between them. This TCR came from a man aged 18 to 30 in good health. Some clones in this sample may be carry-over from other donors' samples. Source material: memory CD8+ T cells from PBMCs. Subset indicated: CD45RO+ cells pooled with CCR7-negative TemRA cells. The J gene is TRBJ2-7, the V gene TRBV28, with D possibly TRBD1 on 7 matching bases. The DNA of the CDR3 is TGTGCCAGCAACCCGGCGGGACAGAAGATATTTGGGCAGTACTTC. It translates to CASNPAGQKIFGQYF.